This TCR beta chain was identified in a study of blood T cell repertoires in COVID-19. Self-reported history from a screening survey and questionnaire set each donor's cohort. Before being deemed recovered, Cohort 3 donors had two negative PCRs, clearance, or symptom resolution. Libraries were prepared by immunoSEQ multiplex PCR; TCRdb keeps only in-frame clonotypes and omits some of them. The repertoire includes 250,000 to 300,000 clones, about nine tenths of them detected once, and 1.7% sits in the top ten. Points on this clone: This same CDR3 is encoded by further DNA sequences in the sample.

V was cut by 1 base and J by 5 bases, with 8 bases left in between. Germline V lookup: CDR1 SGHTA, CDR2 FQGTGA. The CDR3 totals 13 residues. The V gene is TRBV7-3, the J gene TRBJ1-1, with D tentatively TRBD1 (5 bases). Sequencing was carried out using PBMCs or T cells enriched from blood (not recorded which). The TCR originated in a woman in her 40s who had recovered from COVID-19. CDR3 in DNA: TGTGCCAGCAGCTTAAGGCAGGGTACTGAAGCTTTCTTT. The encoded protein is CASSLRQGTEAFF.